Shown below are 14 T cell receptor beta chains from a single sample sequenced in a study of blood T cells in healthy people across ages. The use of a sample-barcoded 5' primer and a J-beta primer mix characterized a second PCR of about 7 to 12 cycles. In TCRdb, the 5' RACE reads were re-called with MiXCR into one record per CDR3 protein. The table lists approximately 800,000 distinct CDR3 sequences, roughly 64% of them singletons. The sequencing input was blood. The receptors derive from a man younger than 40 in good health.

This clonotype was detected only a few times. This chain connects TRBV27 to TRBJ2-7; maybe TRBD1 (6 bases). Germline V gene lookup returns CDR1 MNHEY and CDR2 SMNVEV (reference sequence). CDR3 length: 16 residues. The germline V and J ends were trimmed by 1 base and 3 bases, with 16 bases remaining between them. The CDR3 sequence: CASSLWDTPQGYEQYF. CDR3 coding DNA: TGTGCCAGCAGTTTATGGGACACCCCGCAGGGCTACGAGCAGTACTTC.

This clonotype turned up a few times. V and J are TRBV7-2 and TRBJ2-1, with TRBD2 as a possible D gene (5 bases). Germline V lookup: CDR1 SGHTA, CDR2 FQGNSA. There are 16 residues in the CDR3. Trimming took 4 bases from V and 0 from J, leaving 13 bases between them. CDR3 sequence: CASSSIALSSYNEQFF. The DNA of the CDR3 is TGTGCCAGCAGCTCGATAGCGTTGAGCTCCTACAATGAGCAGTTCTTC.

This clonotype was found a few times. The CDR3 is CASSRDYSTGELFF. The CDR3 nucleotides read TGTGCCAGCAGCCGTGACTATTCCACCGGGGAGCTGTTTTTT. The V gene is TRBV7-2, the J gene TRBJ2-2, with D perhaps matching TRBD2 (5 bases). CDR3 size: 14 residues. Deletions cut 5 bases from V and 4 bases from J, with 11 bases between. CDR1 SGHTA and CDR2 FQGNSA come from the germline V gene.

The chain is built from TRBV20-1 and TRBJ2-4; D unresolved. The DNA end is more similar to TRBJ2-7, so the J call may be wrong. Looked up from germline, CDR1 is DFQATT and CDR2 is SNEGSKA (reference sequence). This CDR3 contains 12 residues. The CDR3 nucleotides are TGCAGTGCGAGGAGTTCAGGCTACGAGCAGTACTTC. It yields the protein CSARSSGYEQYF.

The V and J genes are TRBV7-2 and TRBJ1-4, with D possibly TRBD1 on 6 matching bases. CDR3 length: 15 residues. From germline, CDR1 is SGHTA and CDR2 FQGNSA. V lost 3 bases and J 5 bases, leaving 13 bases between the germline ends. The CDR3 spells CASSLLGTMNEKLFF. The CDR3, as DNA: TGTGCCAGCAGCTTGTTAGGGACAATGAATGAAAAACTGTTTTTT.

The genes are TRBV27 and TRBJ2-1; 9 nucleotides agree with TRBD2. Trimming at V came to 6 bases and at J to 7 bases, leaving 10 bases not matched to a gene. The CDR3 sequence is 15 residues long. Germline lookup yields CDR1 MNHEY and CDR2 SMNVEV (reference sequence). The CDR3 loop is CASSLRASGENEQFF. The CDR3 DNA reads as TGTGCCAGCAGCCTGAGGGCTAGCGGGGAAAATGAGCAGTTCTTC.

The chain joins TRBV7-2 to TRBJ2-7; TRBD2 matches 9 bases. The DNA matches TRBJ2-5 better at its end, which makes the J call doubtful. CDR1 is SGHTA and CDR2 is FQGNSA in the germline V gene. The CDR3 length is 17 residues. CDR3 loop: CASSYRTGAGGPQTQYF. CDR3 DNA: TGTGCCAGCAGCTATCGCACGGGTGCGGGGGGGCCCCAGACCCAGTACTTC.

CDR3 DNA sequence: TGTGCCAGCAGTTTACACGCGGGAGAAAGGTACGAGCAGTACTTC. Protein sequence: CASSLHAGERYEQYF. This chain joins TRBV12-3 or TRBV12-4 and TRBJ2-5; 7 bases line up with TRBD2. TRBJ2-7 explains the end of the DNA better; the J call may be wrong. The CDR3 extends over 15 amino acids.

This clonotype was found a few times. The chain uses TRBV29-1 and TRBJ2-1; TRBD1 agrees at 7 bases. Germline loops: CDR1 SQVTM, CDR2 ANQGSEA. Losses at the gene ends were 3 bases for V and 13 bases for J; bases not matched to a gene: 12. This CDR3 spans 13 amino acids. CDR3 nucleotides: TGCAGCGTTGATGAATCGAGACAGGGTGGTCAGTTCTTC. As protein: CSVDESRQGGQFF.

The CDR3 DNA reads as TGCAGTGCTAGAGGGCCCATCCTCCCCAACGAGCAGTACTTC. It translates to CSARGPILPNEQYF. V usage is TRBV20-1 and J usage is TRBJ2-7; D is unclear. The V gene lost 1 base and the J gene lost 5 bases, with 15 bases spanning the gap. CDR1 is DFQATT and CDR2 is SNEGSKA in the germline V gene (reference sequence). This CDR3 has 14 residues.

This rearrangement joins TRBV9 to TRBJ1-2; D is unclear. The CDR3 totals 15 residues. Germline lookup yields CDR1 SGDLS and CDR2 YYNGEE. V dropped 0 bases and J dropped 4 bases, with 13 bases sitting between them. DNA for the CDR3: TGTGCCAGCAGCGTAGCTGCGGTGAAACTCTATGGCTACACCTTC. The encoded protein is CASSVAAVKLYGYTF.

The DNA for the CDR3 is TGTGCCAGCAGCTCTGGGCCTAGTACTAGTTACGAGCAGTACTTC. Amino acids: CASSSGPSTSYEQYF. V gene TRBV7-9 combines with J gene TRBJ2-4; TRBD2 might be the D (5 bases). Near its end, the DNA agrees better with TRBJ2-7, so the J call may be wrong. This CDR3 is built from 15 residues. The germline CDR1 and CDR2 sequences are SEHNR and FQNEAQ (reference sequence).

This clonotype has a count of ten or more. This sequence joins TRBV7-2 and TRBJ2-7; 11 bases are shared with TRBD1. Trimming removed 4 bases from V and 4 bases from J; junction bases left unmatched: 3. This CDR3 comprises 14 residues. Germline lookup yields CDR1 SGHTA and CDR2 FQGNSA. CDR3 DNA sequence: TGTGCCAGCAGCTCCGGACAGGGGGCTTACGAGCAGTACTTC. It codes for CASSSGQGAYEQYF.

V is TRBV5-1 and J is TRBJ2-1, with 7 bases matching TRBD1. With 5 bases clipped from V and 0 bases from J, the junction kept 5 bases outside the gene matches. Germline values: CDR1 SGHRS, CDR2 YFSETQ. This CDR3 is 15 amino acids long. The CDR3 DNA is TGCGCCAGCAGTATGGGACAGACCTCCTACAATGAGCAGTTCTTC. Its protein is CASSMGQTSYNEQFF.